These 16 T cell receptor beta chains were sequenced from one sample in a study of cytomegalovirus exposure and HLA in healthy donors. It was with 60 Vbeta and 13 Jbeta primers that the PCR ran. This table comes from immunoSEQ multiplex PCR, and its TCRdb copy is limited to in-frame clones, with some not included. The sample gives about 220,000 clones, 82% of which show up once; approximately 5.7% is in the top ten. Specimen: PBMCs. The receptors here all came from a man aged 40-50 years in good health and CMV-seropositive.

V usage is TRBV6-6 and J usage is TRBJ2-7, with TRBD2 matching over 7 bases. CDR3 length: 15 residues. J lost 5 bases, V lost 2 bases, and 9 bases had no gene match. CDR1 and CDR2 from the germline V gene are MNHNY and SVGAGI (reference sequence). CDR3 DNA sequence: TGTGCCAGCAGTTACGGCGGGAGCCGCAGCGACGAGCAGTACTTC. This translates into CASSYGGSRSDEQYF.

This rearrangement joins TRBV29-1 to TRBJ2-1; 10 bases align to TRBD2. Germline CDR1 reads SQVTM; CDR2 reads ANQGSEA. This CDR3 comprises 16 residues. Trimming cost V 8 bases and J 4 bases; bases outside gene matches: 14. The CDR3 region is CSLVGPGLALYNEQFF. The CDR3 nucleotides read TGCAGCTTGGTGGGACCGGGACTAGCGTTATACAATGAGCAGTTCTTC.

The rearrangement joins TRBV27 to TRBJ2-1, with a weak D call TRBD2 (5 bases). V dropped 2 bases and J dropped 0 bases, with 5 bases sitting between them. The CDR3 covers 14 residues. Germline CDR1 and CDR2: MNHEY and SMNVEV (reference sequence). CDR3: CASSLLASYNEQFF. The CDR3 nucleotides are TGTGCCAGCAGTTTACTAGCCTCCTACAATGAGCAGTTCTTC.

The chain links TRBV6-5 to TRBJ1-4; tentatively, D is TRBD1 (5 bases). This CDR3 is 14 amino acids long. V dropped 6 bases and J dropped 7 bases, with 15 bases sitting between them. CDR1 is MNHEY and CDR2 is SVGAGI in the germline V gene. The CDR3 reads CASRSGGGGEKLFF. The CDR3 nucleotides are TGTGCCAGCAGGTCGGGGGGGGGAGGTGAAAAACTGTTTTTT.

CDR3 protein: CAISAGYGYTF. The CDR3 region has the DNA TGTGCCATCAGTGCAGGGTATGGCTACACCTTC. This rearrangement joins TRBV10-3 to TRBJ1-2, with D tentatively TRBD1 (5 bases). Germline CDR1 and CDR2: ENHRY and SYGVKD. The CDR3 covers 11 residues. Trimming removed 4 bases from V and 5 bases from J, with 5 bases in between.

The CDR3 sequence is CASSLLAGAYNEQFF. In nucleotides, the CDR3 is TGTGCCAGCAGCCTTTTAGCGGGAGCTTACAATGAGCAGTTCTTC. The chain recombines TRBV7-3 with TRBJ2-1, with 9 bases that match TRBD2. After removal of 5 bases from V and 4 bases from J, the junction contained 6 bases not matched to a gene. Looked up from germline, CDR1 is SGHTA and CDR2 is FQGTGA. The CDR3 is made up of 15 amino acids.

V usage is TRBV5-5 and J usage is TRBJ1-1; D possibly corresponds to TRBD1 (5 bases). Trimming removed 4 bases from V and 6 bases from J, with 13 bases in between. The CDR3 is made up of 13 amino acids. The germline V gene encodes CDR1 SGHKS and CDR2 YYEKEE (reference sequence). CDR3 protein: CASSLGTYPEAFF. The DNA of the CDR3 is TGTGCCAGCAGCCTAGGGACTTACCCTGAAGCTTTCTTT.

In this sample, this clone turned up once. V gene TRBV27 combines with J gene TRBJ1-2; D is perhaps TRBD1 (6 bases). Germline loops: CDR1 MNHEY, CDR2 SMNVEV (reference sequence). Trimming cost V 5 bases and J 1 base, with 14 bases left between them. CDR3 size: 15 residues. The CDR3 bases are TGTGCCAGCAGTCATGGGGGGGCGGGTAACTATGGCTACACCTTC. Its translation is CASSHGGAGNYGYTF.

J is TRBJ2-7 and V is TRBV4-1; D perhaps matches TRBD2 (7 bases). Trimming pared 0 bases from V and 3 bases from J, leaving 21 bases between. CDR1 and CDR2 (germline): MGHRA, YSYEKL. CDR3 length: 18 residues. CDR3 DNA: TGCGCCAGCAGCCAAGAACAGGGTTGGCGGGAGCCTTACTACGAGCAGTACTTC. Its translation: CASSQEQGWREPYYEQYF.

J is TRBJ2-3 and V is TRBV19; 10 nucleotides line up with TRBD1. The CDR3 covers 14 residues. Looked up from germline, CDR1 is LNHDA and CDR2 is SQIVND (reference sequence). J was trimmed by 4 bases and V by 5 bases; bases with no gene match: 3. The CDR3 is CASSDGQGADTQYF. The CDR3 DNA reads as TGTGCCAGTAGTGATGGACAGGGGGCAGATACGCAGTATTTT.

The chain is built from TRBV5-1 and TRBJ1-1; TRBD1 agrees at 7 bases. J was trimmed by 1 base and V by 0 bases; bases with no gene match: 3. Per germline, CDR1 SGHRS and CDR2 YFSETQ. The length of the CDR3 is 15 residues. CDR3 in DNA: TGCGCCAGCAGCTTGGGGCGACAGGGGAACACTGAAGCTTTCTTT. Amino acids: CASSLGRQGNTEAFF. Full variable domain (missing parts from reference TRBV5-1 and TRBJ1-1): KAGVTQTPRYLIKTRGQQVTLSCSPISGHRSVSWYQQTPGQGLQFLFEYFSETQRNKGNFPGRFSGRQFSNSRSEMNVSTLELGDSALYLCASSLGRQGNTEAFFGQGTRLTVV.

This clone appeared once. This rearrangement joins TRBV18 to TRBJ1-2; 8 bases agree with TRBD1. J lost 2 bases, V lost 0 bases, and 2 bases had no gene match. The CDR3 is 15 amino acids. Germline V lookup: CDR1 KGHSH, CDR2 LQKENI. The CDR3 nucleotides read TGTGCCAGCTCACCACCGACAGGGGTGAACTATGGCTACACCTTC. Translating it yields CASSPPTGVNYGYTF.

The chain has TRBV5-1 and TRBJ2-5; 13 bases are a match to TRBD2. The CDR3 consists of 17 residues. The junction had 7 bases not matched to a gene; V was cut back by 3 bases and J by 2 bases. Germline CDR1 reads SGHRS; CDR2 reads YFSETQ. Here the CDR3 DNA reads TGCGCCAGCAGCTCCCGGACTAGCGGGGGTTATCAAGAGACCCAGTACTTC. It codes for CASSSRTSGGYQETQYF.

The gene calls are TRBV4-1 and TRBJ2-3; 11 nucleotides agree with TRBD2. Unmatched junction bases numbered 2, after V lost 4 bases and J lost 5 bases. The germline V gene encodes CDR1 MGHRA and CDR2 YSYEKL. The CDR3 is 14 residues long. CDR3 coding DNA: TGCGCCAGCAGCCCCGGACTAGCGGGAGATACGCAGTATTTT. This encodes CASSPGLAGDTQYF.

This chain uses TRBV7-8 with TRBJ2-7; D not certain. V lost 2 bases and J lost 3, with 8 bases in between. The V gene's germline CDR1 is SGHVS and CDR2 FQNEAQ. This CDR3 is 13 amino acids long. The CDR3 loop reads CASSLTVFYEQYF. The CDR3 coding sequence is TGTGCCAGCAGCTTAACAGTTTTCTACGAGCAGTACTTC. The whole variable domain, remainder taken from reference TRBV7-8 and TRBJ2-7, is GAGVSQSPRYKVAKRGQDVALRCDPISGHVSLFWYQQALGQGPEFLTYFQNEAQLDKSGLPSDRFFAERPEGSVSTLKIQRTQQEDSAVYLCASSLTVFYEQYFGPGTRLTVT.

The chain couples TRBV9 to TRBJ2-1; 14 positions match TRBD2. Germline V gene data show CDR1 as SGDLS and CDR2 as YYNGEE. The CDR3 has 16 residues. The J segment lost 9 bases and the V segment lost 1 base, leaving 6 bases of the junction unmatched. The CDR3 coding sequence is TGTGCCAGCAGCGTATCCGGGACTAGCGGGAGTGGTGAGCAGTTCTTC. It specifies CASSVSGTSGSGEQFF. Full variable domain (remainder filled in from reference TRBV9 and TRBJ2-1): DSGVTQTPKHLITATGQRVTLRCSPRSGDLSVYWYQQSLDQGLQFLIQYYNGEERAKGNILERFSAQQFPDLHSELNLSSLELGDSALYFCASSVSGTSGSGEQFFGPGTRLTVL.